This entry lists 18 T cell receptor beta chains sequenced from one sample in a study of beta chain features in type 1 diabetes. Points from the study as a whole: Moderate but significant shortening of TCRB CDR3s was recorded in all four CD4+ subsets from Type 1 diabetes patients.

No antigen is known for these receptors. Expressed TCRB transcripts were sequenced after all isolated RNA was converted to cDNA. Using immunoSEQ multiplex PCR, the repertoire was profiled, and TCRdb retains in-frame clones only, with some absent. Among about 260,000 clones listed, around 21% were seen once. The sequenced sample was naive CD4+ T cells from blood. These receptors came from a woman aged 40 to 50 with type 1 diabetes.

About this clone itself: In the same sample, other DNA sequences code for this CDR3. The CDR3, as DNA: TGCGCCAGCAGCTTGGCCGGGACAGGGCGGTCACCCCTCCACTTT. It is translated as CASSLAGTGRSPLHF. The chain recombines TRBV5-1 with TRBJ1-6, with 9 nucleotides matching TRBD1. The junction had 5 bases not matched to a gene; V was cut back by 0 bases and J by 10 bases. Germline V lookup: CDR1 SGHRS, CDR2 YFSETQ. CDR3 length equals 15 residues. Looking up the rest from reference TRBV5-1 and TRBJ1-6 gives the full variable domain: KAGVTQTPRYLIKTRGQQVTLSCSPISGHRSVSWYQQTPGQGLQFLFEYFSETQRNKGNFPGRFSGRQFSNSRSEMNVSTLELGDSALYLCASSLAGTGRSPLHFGNGTRLTVT.

This rearrangement joins TRBV5-1 to TRBJ1-5, with 8 bases fitting TRBD1. V lost 4 bases to trimming and J lost 5 bases; unmatched junction nucleotides: 5. The germline V gene has CDR1 SGHRS and CDR2 YFSETQ. CDR3 length: 14 residues. The CDR3 spells CASSPDRVDQPQHF. CDR3 nucleotides: TGCGCCAGCAGCCCGGACAGGGTGGATCAGCCCCAGCATTTT.

The CDR3 region has the DNA TGTGCCAGCAGCGCTACGGGACAGGGAGAAACTGAAGCTTTCTTT. Amino acids: CASSATGQGETEAFF. V and J are TRBV9 and TRBJ1-1, with TRBD1 identical over 9 bases. Germline CDR1 SGDLS, CDR2 YYNGEE. This CDR3 is built from 15 residues. V dropped 3 bases and J dropped 5; count of bases not matched to a gene: 8. The full variable domain, completed using reference TRBV9 and TRBJ1-1, is DSGVTQTPKHLITATGQRVTLRCSPRSGDLSVYWYQQSLDQGLQFLIQYYNGEERAKGNILERFSAQQFPDLHSELNLSSLELGDSALYFCASSATGQGETEAFFGQGTRLTVV.

The chain is built from TRBV9 and TRBJ1-1; D might be TRBD1 (5 bases). The length of the CDR3 is 14 residues. The V gene lost 3 bases and the J gene lost 0 bases, with 9 bases spanning the gap. Per germline, CDR1 SGDLS and CDR2 YYNGEE. The CDR3 here is CASSAGGVNTEAFF. Here the CDR3 DNA reads TGTGCCAGCAGCGCTGGGGGGGTGAACACTGAAGCTTTCTTT. Full variable domain (rest looked up from reference TRBV9 and TRBJ1-1): DSGVTQTPKHLITATGQRVTLRCSPRSGDLSVYWYQQSLDQGLQFLIQYYNGEERAKGNILERFSAQQFPDLHSELNLSSLELGDSALYFCASSAGGVNTEAFFGQGTRLTVV.

The chain combines TRBV7-9 with TRBJ2-5; TRBD1 is a possible D gene (6 bases). Germline V lookup: CDR1 SEHNR, CDR2 FQNEAQ (reference sequence). This CDR3 has 15 amino acids. The V end was cut by 2 bases, the J end by 5 bases, with 15 bases between. In DNA, the CDR3 is TGTGCCAGCAGCTTACCCCCGGACAGTTACGAGACCCAGTACTTC. It yields the protein CASSLPPDSYETQYF.

A few counts support this clone. This sequence joins TRBV15 and TRBJ1-5; D call uncertain. In germline, CDR1 is LNHNV, CDR2 YYDKDF (reference sequence). CDR3 length equals 15 residues. V gave up 0 bases and J gave up 5 bases, with 11 bases separating them. The CDR3 DNA follows: TGTGCCACCAGCAGAGATCGAACAGTCCATCAGCCCCAGCATTTT. It encodes CATSRDRTVHQPQHF.

The CDR3 sequence: CSVVTTGNTEAFF. For the CDR3, the DNA is TGCAGCGTTGTAACGACAGGGAACACTGAAGCTTTCTTT. The chain has TRBV29-1 and TRBJ1-1; weak D call: TRBD1 (6 bases). This CDR3 contains 13 residues. Germline V gene lookup returns CDR1 SQVTM and CDR2 ANQGSEA. Trimming shortened V by 4 bases and J by 1 base, and 10 bases separated the two germline ends.

In its sample, this clone was seen a few times. This sequence joins TRBV7-3 and TRBJ2-1, with a weak D call TRBD1 (5 bases). Germline assignment: CDR1 SGHTA and CDR2 FQGTGA. Trimming removed 2 bases at V and 9 bases at J, with 14 bases between. This CDR3 spans 14 amino acids. In nucleotides, the CDR3 is TGTGCCAGCAGCTTAGAGAATCAGGGTAGTGAGCAGTTCTTC. Its protein product is CASSLENQGSEQFF.

This clone was counted a few times. The V gene is TRBV6-6, the J gene TRBJ1-1; D ambiguous. The CDR3 is 12 residues long. CDR1 and CDR2 (germline): MNHNY, SVGAGI (reference sequence). Trimming removed 8 bases at V and 0 bases at J, with 7 bases between. The CDR3 coding sequence is TGTGCCAGCCGAGAGATGAACACTGAAGCTTTCTTT. It encodes CASREMNTEAFF.

This clone was observed a few times. The rearrangement joins TRBV29-1 to TRBJ2-2, with D possibly TRBD2 on 5 matching bases. Trimming pared 4 bases from V and 3 bases from J, leaving 9 bases between. The CDR3 consists of 13 residues. Germline CDR1 and CDR2: SQVTM and ANQGSEA. CDR3 nucleotides: TGCAGCGTTGTGGTGAGGGACACCGGGGAGCTGTTTTTT. Its translation: CSVVVRDTGELFF.

The chain employs TRBV10-3 and TRBJ2-1, with D hard to call. Germline V lookup: CDR1 ENHRY, CDR2 SYGVKD. Trimming removed 5 bases from V and 10 bases from J, with 12 bases in between. The CDR3 loop spans 12 amino acids. DNA for the CDR3: TGTGCCATCAGTTACGCGGCCGGGGAGCAGTTCTTC. Protein sequence: CAISYAAGEQFF.

This clone was seen a few times. Other DNA sequences in this specimen translate into the identical CDR3. The V and J genes are TRBV4-3 and TRBJ2-7, with 11 bases aligning to TRBD1. With V trimmed by 3 bases and J by 2 bases, 0 bases remained unmatched. Germline V lookup: CDR1 LGHNA, CDR2 YSLEER. This CDR3 region has 14 residues. The CDR3 coding sequence is TGCGCCAGCAGCCAGGGACAGGGGGCCTACGAGCAGTACTTC. Amino acid sequence: CASSQGQGAYEQYF.

As regards this clone: Other DNA sequences in this sample translate to the same CDR3. V usage is TRBV18 and J usage is TRBJ2-7; TRBD1 might be the D (7 bases). CDR3 length: 14 residues. Germline V gives CDR1 KGHSH, CDR2 LQKENI. With 3 bases removed from V and 0 bases from J, the gap between germline ends came to 9 bases. CDR3 loop: CASSPRDSSYEQYF. The CDR3 DNA reads as TGTGCCAGCTCACCGCGGGACAGCTCCTACGAGCAGTACTTC.

A few counts support this clone. This sequence joins TRBV6-5 and TRBJ2-2; D may be TRBD1 (6 bases). Germline V lookup: CDR1 MNHEY, CDR2 SVGAGI. Trimming pared 4 bases from V and 4 bases from J, leaving 10 bases between. The CDR3 length is 14 residues. The CDR3 loop reads CASSWQGTTGELFF. The CDR3 bases are TGTGCCAGCAGTTGGCAGGGGACCACCGGGGAGCTGTTTTTT.

The chain is built from TRBV10-3 and TRBJ1-6, with 9 nucleotides matching TRBD1. The V segment lost 6 bases and the J segment 7 bases; nucleotides outside the gene matches: 4. The CDR3 has 14 amino acids. Germline CDR1 reads ENHRY; CDR2 reads SYGVKD. This CDR3 reads CAISRDRANSPLHF. The CDR3 bases are TGTGCCATCAGCCGGGACAGGGCAAATTCACCCCTCCACTTT.

There are a few counts of this clone. The CDR3 DNA reads as TGCGCCAGCAGCACCAGGGGGCCGCTTAGCAATGAGCAGTTCTTC. This translates into CASSTRGPLSNEQFF. The chain couples TRBV5-1 to TRBJ2-1; TRBD1 matches 8 bases. The J segment lost 6 bases and the V segment lost 4 bases, leaving 9 bases of the junction unmatched. CDR1 is SGHRS and CDR2 is YFSETQ in the germline V gene. The CDR3 covers 15 residues.

This clone was observed a handful of times. The chain combines TRBV9 with TRBJ2-1; TRBD2 is a possible D gene (8 bases). The V end was cut by 3 bases, the J end by 2 bases, with 18 bases between. The germline CDR1 and CDR2 sequences are SGDLS and YYNGEE. The CDR3 loop spans 17 amino acids. CDR3 sequence: CASSAGGNRGAYNEQFF. CDR3 sequence (DNA): TGTGCCAGCAGCGCGGGAGGGAACAGGGGAGCCTACAATGAGCAGTTCTTC.

The CDR3 DNA reads as TGTGCCATCAGTCGACAGGGTATAGGCCGTAATGAGCAGTTCTTC. Its protein is CAISRQGIGRNEQFF. V gene TRBV10-3 combines with J gene TRBJ2-1, with 7 bases that match TRBD1. This CDR3 is built from 15 residues. With V trimmed by 5 bases and J by 7 bases, 11 bases remained unmatched. Germline V gene lookup returns CDR1 ENHRY and CDR2 SYGVKD.